This note documents a single T cell receptor (beta chain) sequence. This clone's antigen is unknown. It has no much larger one-base neighbor in the sample; base qualities were not kept. Library method: PCR. TCRdb records Illumina HiSeq 2500 as the sequencer. Unique molecular identifiers were incorporated into TCR beta cDNA libraries to reduce PCR and sequencing biases. Approximately 500,000 cDNA molecules were obtained per 1 to 10 million input T cells, so each molecule approximated one T cell. The patient libraries were prepared and sequenced with the same protocol used for the earlier healthy control dataset. Within a given batch, samples were prepared together, multiplexed and sequenced on the same HiSeq lane. The authors' analysis ran thus. MIGEC handled the raw barcoded reads, throwing out single-read molecular identifier groups before consensus assembly and CDR3 extraction. VDJtools was used for post-analysis of the clonotype tables, and diversity was normalized by down-sampling every dataset to the size of the smallest sample. Repertoire overlap clustering matched CDR3 amino acid but not nucleotide sequences to correct batch-related cross-sample contamination. The public reads were reanalyzed by TCRdb: fastp trimming at Q25, MiXCR alignment, in-frame beta chains only. Records with the same CDR3 protein are collapsed into one entry carrying the most frequent genes and DNA. These V and J calls rely on TCRdb rather than the paper's analysis. The sample has roughly 170,000 distinct CDR3 sequences on record, about 30% of them singletons. The ten largest make up about 1.4% of the sample.

V has 1 base trimmed and J has 8 bases trimmed; junction bases matching no gene number 7. The CDR3, from cysteine to phenylalanine, totals 16 residues. Here the CDR3 DNA is all that survives: 48 bases in frame from base 1. The record originates from a study of post-analysis software for immune sequencing data (dated by TCRdb to 2015 to 2017). For the study in its entirety: Relapsing-remitting, secondary progressive and progressive-relapsing multiple sclerosis were recorded as disease courses, and subtype annotation was lacking for some patients. The patient repertoires were compared against about 10 previously published healthy control repertoires obtained from donors aged 6 to 25 years. A subset of samples was prepared in parallel using single-end sample barcoding, then pooled and co-amplified after Illumina adapter ligation. Overall study results and their limits: Strong co-clustering of samples prepared in the same batch was shown by direct clustering with F measure, prompting a batch-effect correction. The multiple sclerosis patient group was slightly younger than the control group. Normalized Chao1 diversity was significantly lower in multiple sclerosis patients than controls, suggesting substantial peripheral T-cell clonal expansion. Patients showed significantly higher frequencies than controls for a handful of TRBV segments, among them TRBV5-6, TRBV5-1 and TRBV20-1.

To demonstrate the VDJtools post-analysis software, the study profiled TCR beta repertoires from the peripheral blood of around 13 young patients with multiple sclerosis. The patients with multiple sclerosis were children and adolescents between about 6 and 16 years of age. The TCR sequence derives from a girl under 18 with multiple sclerosis. The sequenced sample was blood. The rearrangement combines TRBV12-3 or TRBV12-4 with TRBJ2-1; the central 11 bases match TRBD1. The bases read TGTGCCAGCAGTTTAGTCGGGACAGGGGGGTTCGATGAGCAGTTCTTC. It translates as CASSLVGTGGFDEQFF.